This note documents a single T cell receptor (beta chain) sequence. Its cognate antigen is unknown. The assay was immunoSEQ multiplex PCR, and TCRdb's table has in-frame clones only and misses some. This repertoire shows about 150,000 clones, around nine tenths found once; its top ten account for 6.9%. These data are taken from a study of T cell responses to AZD1222 COVID-19 vaccine. Germline CDR1 reads MNHEY; CDR2 reads SVGEGT. V shed 6 bases and J shed 5 bases, with 19 bases lying between them. The CDR3 is 15 residues long. The study's findings and limits: Unmutated variant regions are reportedly the target of nearly half of TCRs that are spike-specific.

The material sequenced was peripheral blood, taken after recovery from COVID-19. This TCR came from an adult who had recovered from COVID-19. This chain connects TRBV6-2 or TRBV6-3 to TRBJ1-2; D perhaps matches TRBD1 (5 bases). CDR3 sequence: CASSRGNTEGYGYTF. DNA of the CDR3: TGTGCCAGCAGCCGGGGGAACACCGAGGGATATGGCTACACCTTC.